This TCR beta chain appears in the sequencing data of a study of T cell changes during pregnancy in multiple sclerosis. Sequenced by immunoSEQ multiplex PCR; TCRdb stores in-frame clones only, minus some. The sample has around 95,000 clones, under 95% seen once. J gave up 5 bases and V 4 bases, and 11 bases lay outside the gene matches. The CDR3 runs to 16 residues. The germline gives CDR1 LGHNA, CDR2 YNFKEQ. The source of this sequence is a female donor in good health, enrolled as a control in a pregnancy study. This chain uses TRBV4-2 with TRBJ2-3; 8 bases agree with TRBD2. The sample was peripheral blood, taken after pregnancy. The CDR3 sequence: CASSPLDLAGRDTQYF. The CDR3, as DNA: TGTGCCAGCAGCCCATTAGACTTAGCGGGGCGAGATACGCAGTATTTT.